Listed below are T cell receptor beta chains from one sample, sequenced in a study of vaccination and CD4 T cells after COVID-19. Via MiXCR, TCRdb re-called the PCR reads, giving one row per CDR3 protein. The sample lists about 25,000 distinct CDR3 sequences; around two fifths were seen once. No antigen is known for these receptors. Sequencing input: CD4+ T cells from blood, cultured in vitro. The receptors derive from a human donor who had recovered from COVID-19. The CDR3 runs from the conserved cysteine through the conserved F or W. D genes are given only for firm matches. Expanded clones are given a class, and other clones once, few, many or no size at all.

clone_size j_call v_call d_call cdr3_nt cdr3_aa
NA TRBJ1-5 TRBV27 TRBD1 TGTGCCAGCAGTCCTTACTCGGACAGGGGAGGCAATCAGCCCCAGCATTTT CASSPYSDRGGNQPQHF
few TRBJ1-2 TRBV6-1 TRBD1 TGTGCCAGCAGTCACAGACAGGGGGGTTATGGCTACACCTTC CASSHRQGGYGYTF
NA TRBJ2-2 TRBV7-9 TRBD2 TGTGCCAGCAGCTTATCAGTCACGGGACTAGCGGGGGGGCCGAACACCGGGGAGCTGTTTTTT CASSLSVTGLAGGPNTGELFF
few TRBJ1-6 TRBV20-1 NA TGCAGTGCTAGTAGGGACCTTATTAATTCACCCCTCCACTTT CSASRDLINSPLHF
once TRBJ2-7 TRBV6-1 TRBD2 TGTGCCAGCACACGGCAAGCGGGGCTTTTATCCTACGAGCAGTACTTC CASTRQAGLLSYEQYF
NA TRBJ1-2 TRBV19 TRBD1 TGTGCCAGTAGGTTACAGGGGGCGCAGGGCTACACCTTC CASRLQGAQGYTF
NA TRBJ2-1 TRBV6-1 NA TGTGCCAGCAGTCTTCGACGACAGGTTCCTAGACAGTTCTTC CASSLRRQVPRQFF
NA TRBJ2-7 TRBV20-1 TRBD1 TGCAGTGCTCGCCGATGGGACAGGACCTACGAGCAGTACTTC CSARRWDRTYEQYF
few TRBJ2-5 TRBV20-1 TRBD2 TGCAGTGCAAGGAGCGGGGGGCTTCAGAAGACCCAGTACTTC CSARSGGLQKTQYF
NA TRBJ1-1 TRBV2 NA TGTGCCAGCAGAAGTACGGGAGGCACTGAAGCTTTCTTT CASRSTGGTEAFF
few TRBJ2-2 TRBV20-1 NA TGCAGTGCACCGAGGACAGCAACGGGTGGGGAGCTGTTTTTT CSAPRTATGGELFF
NA TRBJ2-7 TRBV5-1 NA TGCGCCAGCAGCGTACAGGGTTACGAGCAGTACTTC CASSVQGYEQYF
NA TRBJ2-7 TRBV6-1 NA TGTGCCAGCAGTGTCCCGGTGACCTTTGTGCAGTACTTC CASSVPVTFVQYF
NA TRBJ2-4 TRBV20-1 NA TGCAGTGCTGGGGTCGTTAGAGAGACAAACATTCAGTACTTC CSAGVVRETNIQYF
NA TRBJ1-2 TRBV20-1 NA TGCAGTGCGGCACCGGTTAACTATGGCTACACCTTC CSAAPVNYGYTF
NA TRBJ2-1 TRBV7-2 TRBD2 TGTGCCAGCAGCTTAGGCAAGACTAGCGCGGAGCAGTTCTTC CASSLGKTSAEQFF
few TRBJ2-7 TRBV10-3 NA TGTGCCATCAGTACCGGGGAGCGCCACGAGCAGTACTTC CAISTGERHEQYF
NA TRBJ2-1 TRBV6-1 NA TGTGCCAGCAGGCCTACGGGTCTAGCGTATTACAATGAGCAGTTCTTC CASRPTGLAYYNEQFF